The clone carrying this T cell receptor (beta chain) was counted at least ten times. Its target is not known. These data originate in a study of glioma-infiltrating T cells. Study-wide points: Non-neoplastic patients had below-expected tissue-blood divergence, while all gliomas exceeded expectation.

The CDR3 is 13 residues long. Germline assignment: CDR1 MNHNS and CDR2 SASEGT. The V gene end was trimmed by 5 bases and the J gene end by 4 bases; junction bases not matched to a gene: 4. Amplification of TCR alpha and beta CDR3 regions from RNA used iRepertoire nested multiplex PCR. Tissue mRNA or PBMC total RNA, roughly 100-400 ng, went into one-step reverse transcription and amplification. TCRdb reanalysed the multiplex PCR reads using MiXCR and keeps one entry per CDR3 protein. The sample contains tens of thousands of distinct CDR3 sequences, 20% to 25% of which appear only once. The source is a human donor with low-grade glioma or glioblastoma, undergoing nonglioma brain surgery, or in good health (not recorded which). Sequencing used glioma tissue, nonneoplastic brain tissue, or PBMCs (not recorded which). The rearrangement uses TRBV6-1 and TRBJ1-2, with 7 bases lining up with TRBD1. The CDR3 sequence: CASSPRQGYGYTF. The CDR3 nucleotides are TGTGCCAGCAGTCCCAGACAGGGCTATGGCTACACCTTC.